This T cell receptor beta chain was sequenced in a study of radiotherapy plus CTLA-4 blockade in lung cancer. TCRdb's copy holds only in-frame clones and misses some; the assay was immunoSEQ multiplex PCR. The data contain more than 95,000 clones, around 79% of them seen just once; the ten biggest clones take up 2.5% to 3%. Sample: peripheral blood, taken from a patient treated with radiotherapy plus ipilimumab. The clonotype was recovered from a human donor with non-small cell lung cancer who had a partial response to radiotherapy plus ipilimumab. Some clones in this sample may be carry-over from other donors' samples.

CDR3: CASSLYGTVNTEQFF. CDR3 DNA: TGTGCCAGCAGTTTATACGGGACAGTTAACACTGAGCAGTTCTTC. The gene calls are TRBV28 and TRBJ2-1; 7 nucleotides line up with TRBD1. The CDR3 length is 15 residues. CDR1 is MDHEN and CDR2 is SYDVKM in the germline V gene. The V segment lost 1 base and the J segment 9 bases; nucleotides outside the gene matches: 9.